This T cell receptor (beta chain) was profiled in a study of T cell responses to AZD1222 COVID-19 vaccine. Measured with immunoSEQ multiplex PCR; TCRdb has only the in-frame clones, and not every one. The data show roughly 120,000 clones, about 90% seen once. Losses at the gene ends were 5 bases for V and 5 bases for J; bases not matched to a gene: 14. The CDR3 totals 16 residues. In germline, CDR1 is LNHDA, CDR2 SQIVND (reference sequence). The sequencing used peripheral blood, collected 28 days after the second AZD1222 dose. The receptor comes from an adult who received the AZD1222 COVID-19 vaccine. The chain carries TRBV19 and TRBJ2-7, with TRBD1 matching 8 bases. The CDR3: CASSAPPRQGIHEQYF. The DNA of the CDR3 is TGTGCCAGTAGTGCTCCCCCGAGACAGGGGATACACGAGCAGTACTTC.